This TCR beta chain was profiled in a study of blood T cell repertoires in COVID-19. During active infection, Seattle patients enrolled and were then monitored through disease. In the original workflow: The authors estimated nucleated cell counts from reference gene primer amplification. Generated by immunoSEQ multiplex PCR, the TCRdb table keeps only in-frame clones and is missing some. V, J and clone size reflect that table, while D and trimming were determined from the DNA. The table includes around 340,000 clones, approximately 90% detected once. This clone was counted between two and nine times. This CDR3 has 14 residues. Germline assignment: CDR1 SGHTA and CDR2 FQGNSA. Trimming left V 1 base short and J 1 base short, with 7 bases between.

Sequencing used peripheral blood. The source is a woman between 55 and 75 years old with COVID-19, enrolled during active disease. This chain joins TRBV7-2 and TRBJ1-1, with a weak D call TRBD1 (6 bases). CDR3 loop: CASSLGGPNTEAFF. CDR3 bases: TGTGCCAGCAGCTTAGGGGGGCCGAACACTGAAGCTTTCTTT.